This T cell receptor (beta chain) was profiled in a study of T cells after yellow fever vaccination (dated by TCRdb to between 2019 and 2020). For the wider study: The SMART-Seq v4 Ultra Low Input RNA kit was used to prepare libraries from fractions with low cell numbers. To follow T-cell clones before and after both primary and booster YFV17D yellow fever vaccination, bulk TCR alpha and beta repertoires underwent longitudinal sequencing. Two healthy male donors, one aged 18 to 29 and one aged 30 to 40 years, made up the cohort. Blood was drawn at multiple timepoints before and after primary and secondary immunization, with bulk PBMC replicates and cell subsets isolated.

The instrument was an Illumina NovaSeq 6000. TCR cDNA was synthesized by 5'RACE template switching, through which a universal primer site and unique molecular identifiers were introduced. Priming for cDNA synthesis came from both the TCR alpha and TCR beta constant segments. Library amplification used two PCR steps, and the second PCR step added sample barcodes and sequencing adapters. Libraries were sequenced on Illumina HiSeq 2500 (2x100 bp) or NovaSeq (2x150 bp). The study's processing was this. MIGEC handled demultiplexing of reads and collapsing into UMI consensus sequences, while MiXCR performed V(D)J alignment. Vaccine-responding clonotypes were identified with edgeR using replicate PBMC samples, with FDR below 0.01 and a log2 fold change above 5 up to day 15 being required. CD4 or CD8 identity was assigned to each bulk clonotype according to whether the clonotype was present at higher abundance in the sequenced CD4 repertoire or the sequenced CD8 repertoire. The public reads were quality trimmed at Q25 with fastp and then assembled into clones with MiXCR by TCRdb, keeping productive beta chains. CDR3 protein sequences are deduplicated, and each keeps its most common genes and DNA. The V and J calls follow TCRdb's processing rather than the paper's. The sample profile shows 250,000 to 400,000 distinct CDR3 sequences; approximately 4% of them were found once. The ten largest make up roughly 21% of the sample.

This clonotype was observed at least ten times. Its binding antigen is unknown. It has no much larger one-base neighbor in the sample; base qualities were not kept. What the work shows at the level of the full study, not this receptor alone: After the booster, most clones that had expanded after primary vaccination were detected again (around 96% of CD4 and under 90% of CD8), suggesting broad maintenance of memory. The secondary T-cell response was weaker than the primary response but faster, peaking on day 5 instead of day 15. Computational filtering was required because FACS-sorted repertoires could contain abundant contaminating clonotypes from the bulk population. Only a couple of donors were included in the study, so the extent to which the findings can be generalized is limited. A small fraction of clonotypes appeared in both the CD4 and CD8 compartments, likely as a result of convergent recombination.

Sample treatment or condition, as interpreted from the label and publication: live attenuated yellow fever vaccine strain. At every blood-draw timepoint, two biological replicates of bulk PBMCs were collected. A standard Ficoll-Paque protocol was used to isolate PBMCs from peripheral blood. RNA was extracted with TriZol from bulk PBMCs, CD4 and CD8 fractions, and dextramer-positive and dextramer-negative fractions. V is trimmed back by 2 bases and J by 6 bases, and the junction contains 5 bases that no gene match accounts for. The CDR3 runs 14 residues from the cysteine to the phenylalanine. Left in the record is the CDR3 DNA by itself, 42 bases read in frame from the first base. In the germline V gene, CDR1 corresponds to SGHRS and CDR2 to YFSETQ.

The chain was built from TRBV5-1 and TRBJ2-1; TRBD2 matches 7 bases in the middle. This TCR was sampled from a man in his late teens or twenties who received the YFV17D yellow fever vaccine. Source: PBMCs, taken 15 days after the yellow fever booster vaccination. The DNA is as follows: TGCGCCAGCAGCTTTGGCGGACTAGGCAATGAGCAGTTCTTC. It translates to CASSFGGLGNEQFF.